These T cell receptor beta chains were read from a single sample in a study of cytomegalovirus exposure and HLA in healthy donors. Libraries were prepared by immunoSEQ multiplex PCR; TCRdb keeps only in-frame clonotypes and omits some of them. In the table there are around 140,000 clones, over 75% of which are singletons. The sequencing input was PBMCs. These receptors all stem from a woman aged 30 to 39 in good health and CMV-seronegative. Each CDR3 is given with its conserved first and last residue. The order of the fields is V gene, D gene, clone size, J gene, CDR3 protein, CDR3 DNA. A D gene is named only where the DNA matches it firmly. Rows may omit the clone size; those that give it use once, few, many or a size class.

TRBV7-3	TRBD2	.	TRBJ2-7	CSSSLMGPGTSVTYEQYF	TGTTCCAGCAGCCTAATGGGGCCTGGGACTAGCGTTACCTACGAGCAGTACTTC
TRBV7-6	.	.	TRBJ1-2	CASSSTGFYGYTF	TGTGCCAGCAGCTCCACAGGGTTCTATGGCTACACCTTC
TRBV5-1	.	.	TRBJ2-3	CASSLPDYPSTDTQYF	TGCGCCAGCAGCTTGCCGGACTACCCTAGCACAGATACGCAGTATTTT
TRBV11-1	TRBD2	few	TRBJ2-1	CASSLGTSGGASNEQFF	TGTGCCAGCAGCTTAGGGACTAGCGGGGGGGCTTCCAATGAGCAGTTCTTC
TRBV5-8	.	.	TRBJ2-3	CASSLGGLVTDTQYF	TGTGCCAGCAGCTTGGGGGGACTCGTGACAGATACGCAGTATTTT
TRBV4-3	.	.	TRBJ1-1	CASSHGQGTNTEAFF	TGCGCCAGCAGCCATGGTCAGGGAACCAACACTGAAGCTTTCTTT
TRBV2	.	.	TRBJ1-2	CASSEMRALGGF	TGTGCCAGCAGTGAAATGAGGGCCTTAGGCGGCTTC
TRBV20-1	.	once	TRBJ1-1	CSERGATEAFF	TGCAGTGAACGGGGGGCGACTGAAGCTTTCTTT
TRBV5-5	TRBD1	once	TRBJ1-5	CASSLGQGGNQPQHF	TGTGCCAGCAGCTTGGGACAGGGAGGCAATCAGCCCCAGCATTTT
TRBV4-3	.	.	TRBJ1-2	CASSQEVGGALRDGYTF	TGCGCCAGCAGCCAAGAGGTTGGGGGGGCCCTCCGTGACGGCTACACCTTC
TRBV5-1	TRBD1	.	TRBJ2-7	CASTLGDRSYEQYF	TGCGCCAGCACCCTAGGGGACAGGTCCTACGAGCAGTACTTC
TRBV27	TRBD1	.	TRBJ2-2	CASRKDRALDTGELFF	TGTGCCAGCAGAAAAGACAGGGCTCTAGACACCGGGGAGCTGTTTTTT
TRBV18	.	.	TRBJ1-1	CASSPPGQNTEAFF	TGTGCCAGCTCACCACCGGGACAGAACACTGAAGCTTTCTTT
TRBV11-2	TRBD1	.	TRBJ1-1	CASSLARGATEAFF	TGTGCCAGCAGCTTAGCCAGGGGGGCCACTGAAGCTTTCTTT
TRBV5-1	.	.	TRBJ2-7	CASSLEGQGSYEQYF	TGCGCCAGCAGCTTGGAGGGACAAGGATCCTACGAGCAGTACTTC
TRBV6-5	TRBD1	.	TRBJ1-2	CASSYSGRGAKNGYTF	TGTGCCAGCAGTTATTCGGGCAGGGGGGCAAAAAATGGCTACACCTTC
TRBV9	TRBD2	.	TRBJ2-1	CASSIRTSGEEQFF	TGTGCCAGCAGCATCCGGACTAGCGGGGAAGAGCAGTTCTTC
TRBV5-1	.	.	TRBJ2-2	CASSLPGTGELFF	TGCGCCAGCAGCTTGCCGGGAACCGGGGAGCTGTTTTTT
TRBV27	.	.	TRBJ2-6	CASSYTGSSGANVLTF	TGTGCCAGCAGCTATACAGGGAGCTCTGGGGCCAACGTCCTGACTTTC
TRBV2	.	.	TRBJ2-3	CASSRSTEYTDTQYF	TGTGCCAGCAGTCGCTCGACAGAGTACACAGATACGCAGTATTTT
TRBV19	.	.	TRBJ1-5	CASSAPQSRGNQPQHF	TGTGCCAGTAGCGCTCCCCAGTCAAGAGGAAATCAGCCCCAGCATTTT
TRBV29-1	.	few	TRBJ2-7	CSVEMVTEHIYEQYF	TGCAGCGTTGAGATGGTGACAGAGCATATCTACGAGCAGTACTTC
TRBV28	.	.	TRBJ2-2	CASSAGLNTGELFF	TGTGCCAGCTCGGCAGGACTGAACACCGGGGAGCTGTTTTTT
TRBV12-5	.	.	TRBJ1-2	CASGQQGSYGYTF	TGTGCTAGTGGGCAACAGGGTTCCTATGGCTACACCTTC
TRBV5-4	.	.	TRBJ2-2	CASSLVAGAFTGELFF	TGTGCCAGCAGCTTGGTGGCAGGGGCTTTCACCGGGGAGCTGTTTTTT
TRBV6-1	TRBD2	few	TRBJ2-7	CASSEWSSGVYEQYF	TGTGCCAGCAGTGAATGGTCTAGCGGGGTCTACGAGCAGTACTTC
TRBV7-8	TRBD1	once	TRBJ2-5	CASSSDTGVETQYF	TGTGCCAGCAGCTCCGACACAGGGGTAGAGACCCAGTACTTC
TRBV19	TRBD1	.	TRBJ1-1	CASSIRRQGTLNTEAFF	TGTGCCAGTAGTATCCGACGACAGGGGACATTGAACACTGAAGCTTTCTTT
TRBV27	.	few	TRBJ2-7	CASSPTGYYEQYF	TGTGCCAGCAGTCCGACAGGTTACTACGAGCAGTACTTC
TRBV4-1	TRBD2	once	TRBJ2-1	CASSQKTSGRVVEQFF	TGCGCCAGCAGCCAAAAGACTAGCGGGAGAGTGGTTGAGCAGTTCTTC
TRBV7-6	TRBD2	.	TRBJ2-5	CASSLGASGGANQETQYF	TGTGCCAGCAGCTTAGGGGCTAGCGGGGGGGCCAACCAAGAGACCCAGTACTTC
TRBV28	.	.	TRBJ2-7	CASSPLFLRESSYEQYF	TGTGCCAGCAGTCCCCTCTTTTTACGAGAGAGCTCCTACGAGCAGTACTTC
TRBV30	.	.	TRBJ2-5	CAWIQGPGETQYF	TGTGCCTGGATCCAGGGGCCCGGGGAGACCCAGTACTTC
TRBV7-9	TRBD1	.	TRBJ2-7	CASSGGTGEYEQYF	TGTGCCAGCAGCGGGGGGACAGGCGAATACGAGCAGTACTTC
TRBV7-6	TRBD1	.	TRBJ1-4	CASSRQGATNEKLFF	TGTGCCAGCAGCCGACAGGGCGCAACTAATGAAAAACTGTTTTTT
TRBV4-2	TRBD2	.	TRBJ2-2	CASTNWASGYTGELFF	TGTGCCAGCACTAACTGGGCTAGCGGTTACACCGGGGAGCTGTTTTTT
TRBV29-1	.	.	TRBJ2-1	CSVGGRHNEQFF	TGCAGCGTTGGAGGGAGGCACAATGAGCAGTTCTTC
TRBV2	TRBD2	few	TRBJ2-1	CASLGLASEQFF	TGTGCCAGCTTGGGACTAGCTTCTGAGCAGTTCTTC
TRBV5-5	TRBD1	.	TRBJ1-2	CASSVLQGASGYTF	TGTGCCAGCAGCGTACTACAGGGGGCATCGGGCTACACCTTC
TRBV4-1	.	few	TRBJ2-2	CASSQVNLVSTGELFF	TGCGCCAGCAGCCAAGTTAATCTTGTGAGCACCGGGGAGCTGTTTTTT
TRBV7-9	TRBD1	once	TRBJ2-6	CASRHRGPGANVLTF	TGTGCCAGCAGACACAGGGGGCCCGGGGCCAACGTCCTGACTTTC
TRBV7-9	.	.	TRBJ2-1	CAPGYSPLNEQFF	TGTGCCCCGGGGTACTCCCCTCTTAATGAGCAGTTCTTC